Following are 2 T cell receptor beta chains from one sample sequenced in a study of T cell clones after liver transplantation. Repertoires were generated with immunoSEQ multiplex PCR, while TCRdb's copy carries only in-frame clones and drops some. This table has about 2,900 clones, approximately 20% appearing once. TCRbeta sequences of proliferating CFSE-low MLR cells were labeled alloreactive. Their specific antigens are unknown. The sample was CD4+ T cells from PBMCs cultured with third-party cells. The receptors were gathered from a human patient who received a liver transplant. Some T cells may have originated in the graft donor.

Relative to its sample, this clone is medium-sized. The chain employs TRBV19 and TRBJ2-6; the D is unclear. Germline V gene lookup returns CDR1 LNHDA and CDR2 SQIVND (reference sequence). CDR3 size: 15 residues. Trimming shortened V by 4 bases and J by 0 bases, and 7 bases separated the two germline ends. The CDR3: CASSTIGSGANVLTF. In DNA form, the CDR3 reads TGTGCCAGTAGTACTATCGGCTCTGGGGCCAACGTCCTGACTTTC.

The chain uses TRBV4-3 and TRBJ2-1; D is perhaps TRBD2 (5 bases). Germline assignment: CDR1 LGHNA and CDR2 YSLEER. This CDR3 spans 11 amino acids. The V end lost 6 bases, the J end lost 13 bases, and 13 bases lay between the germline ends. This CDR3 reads CASSHRGTQFF. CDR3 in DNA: TGCGCCAGCAGTCACCGGGGAACCCAGTTCTTC.